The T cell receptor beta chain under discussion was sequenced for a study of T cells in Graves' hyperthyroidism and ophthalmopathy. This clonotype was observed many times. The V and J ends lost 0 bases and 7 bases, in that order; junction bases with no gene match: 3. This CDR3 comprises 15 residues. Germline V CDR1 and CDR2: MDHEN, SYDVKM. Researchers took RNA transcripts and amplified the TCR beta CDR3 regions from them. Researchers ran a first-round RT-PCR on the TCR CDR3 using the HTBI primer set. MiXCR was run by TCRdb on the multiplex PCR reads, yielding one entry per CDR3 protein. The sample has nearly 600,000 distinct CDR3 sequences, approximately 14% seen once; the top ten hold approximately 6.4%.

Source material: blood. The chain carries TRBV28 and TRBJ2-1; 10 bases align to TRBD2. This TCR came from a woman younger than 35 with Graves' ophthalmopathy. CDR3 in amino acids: CASSLWSSGSNEQFF. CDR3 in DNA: TGTGCCAGCAGTTTATGGTCTAGCGGGAGTAATGAGCAGTTCTTC.